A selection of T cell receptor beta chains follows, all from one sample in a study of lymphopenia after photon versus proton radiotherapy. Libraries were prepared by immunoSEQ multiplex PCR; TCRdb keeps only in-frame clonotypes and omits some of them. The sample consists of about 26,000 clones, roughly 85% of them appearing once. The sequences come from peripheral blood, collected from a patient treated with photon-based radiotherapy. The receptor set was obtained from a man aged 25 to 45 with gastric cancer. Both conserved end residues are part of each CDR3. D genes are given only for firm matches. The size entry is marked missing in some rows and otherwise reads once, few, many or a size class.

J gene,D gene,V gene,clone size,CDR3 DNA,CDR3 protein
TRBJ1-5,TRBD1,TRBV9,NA,TGTGCCAGCAGCCAGGGACAGGGACAGCCCCAGCATTTT,CASSQGQGQPQHF
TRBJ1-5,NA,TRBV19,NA,TGTGCCAGTAGCGACGGAAACAGGGTTCTTCGACAGCCCCAGCATTTT,CASSDGNRVLRQPQHF
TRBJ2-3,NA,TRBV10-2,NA,TGCGCCAGCAAGGAGGAGTATACGCAGTATTTT,CASKEEYTQYF
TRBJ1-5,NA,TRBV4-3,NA,TGCGCCAGCAGTAAGTCCCGGGGAAACGGACAGCCCCAGCATTTT,CASSKSRGNGQPQHF
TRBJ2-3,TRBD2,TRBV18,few,TGTGCCAGCTCACCGGCTAGCGGGGGGGTCACAGATACGCAGTATTTT,CASSPASGGVTDTQYF
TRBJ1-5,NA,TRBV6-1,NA,TGTGCCAGTAGATCAGGGGATCAGCCCCAGCATTTT,CASRSGDQPQHF
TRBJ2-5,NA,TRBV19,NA,TGTGCCAGTAGTATAGATCGAGGCCCCGGGGAGACCCAGTACTTC,CASSIDRGPGETQYF
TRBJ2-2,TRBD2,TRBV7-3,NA,TGTGCCAGCAGCTCGACTAGCGGGAGCACCGGGGAGCTGTTTTTT,CASSSTSGSTGELFF
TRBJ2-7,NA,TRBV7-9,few,TGTGCCAGCAGCTTAGAATCCAGGACCACCTCCTACGAGCAGTACTTC,CASSLESRTTSYEQYF
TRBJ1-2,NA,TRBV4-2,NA,TGTGCCAGCAGCCAGATGGCCATGCGGGGGCCCTATGGCTACACCTTC,CASSQMAMRGPYGYTF
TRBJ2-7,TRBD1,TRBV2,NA,TGTGCCAGCAGTGAAGGGGGGACAGCATCCTACGAGCAGTACTTC,CASSEGGTASYEQYF
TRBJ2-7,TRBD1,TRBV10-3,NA,TGTGCCATCAGCCCGGACGGAGGACAGGGAACTTACGAGCAGTACTTC,CAISPDGGQGTYEQYF
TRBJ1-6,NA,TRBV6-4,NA,TGTGCCAGCAGTGACAGGGATAATTCACCCCTCCACTTT,CASSDRDNSPLHF
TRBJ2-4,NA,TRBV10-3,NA,TGTGCCATCAGTGGCGGGACAGAAAACATTCAGTACTTC,CAISGGTENIQYF
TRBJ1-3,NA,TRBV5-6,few,TGTGCCAGCAGCTATATCCGGAGCTCTGGAAACACCATATATTTT,CASSYIRSSGNTIYF
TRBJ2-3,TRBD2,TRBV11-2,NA,TGTGCCAGCAGCTCACTAGCGGATCTACCCACAGATACGCAGTATTTT,CASSSLADLPTDTQYF
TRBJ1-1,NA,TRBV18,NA,TGTGCCAGCTCACCACCCCACAACACTGAAGCTTTCTTT,CASSPPHNTEAFF
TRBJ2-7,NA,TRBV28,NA,TGTGCCAGCAGTCTTAACTACTACGAGCAGTACTTC,CASSLNYYEQYF
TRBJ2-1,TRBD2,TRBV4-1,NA,TGCGCCAGCAGCCAAGATCAAACTAGCGGGGGGTATTACAATGAGCAGTTCTTC,CASSQDQTSGGYYNEQFF
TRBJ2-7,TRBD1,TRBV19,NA,TGTGCCAGTAGGGGGACAGGGGCGTCCTACGAGCAGTACTTC,CASRGTGASYEQYF
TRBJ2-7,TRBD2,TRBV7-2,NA,TGTGCCAGCAGGCGCCAGGAGGGAGGGTCCTACGAGCAGTACTTC,CASRRQEGGSYEQYF
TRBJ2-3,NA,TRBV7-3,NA,TGTGCCAGCAGATACGGCGGGGACGCGGCGCAGTATTTT,CASRYGGDAAQYF